Shown below are 3 T cell receptor beta chains from a single sample sequenced in a study of blood T cell repertoires in COVID-19. Repertoires were generated with immunoSEQ multiplex PCR, while TCRdb's copy carries only in-frame clones and drops some. This table holds some 180,000 clones, roughly 90% found once. The sample consisted of peripheral blood. The source is a man aged 45-65 years with COVID-19, enrolled during active disease.

The genes are TRBV7-8 and TRBJ2-7; a possible D gene is TRBD1 (6 bases). Germline CDR1 reads SGHVS; CDR2 reads FQNEAQ. This CDR3 comprises 14 residues. V gave up 1 base and J gave up 9 bases, with 16 bases separating them. The CDR3, as DNA: TGTGCCAGCAGCTTAGGTCAGGGGAGCCCGTGGCAGTACTTC. Translation: CASSLGQGSPWQYF.

The rearrangement uses TRBV5-1 and TRBJ2-1; 10 nucleotides agree with TRBD2. The CDR3 consists of 16 residues. The V and J ends lost 0 bases and 4 bases, in that order; junction bases with no gene match: 4. Germline assignment: CDR1 SGHRS and CDR2 YFSETQ. DNA for the CDR3: TGCGCCAGCAGCTTGGTCGCTAGCGGGGGATACAATGAGCAGTTCTTC. It translates to CASSLVASGGYNEQFF. The variable domain in full, with the rest retrieved from reference TRBV5-1 and TRBJ2-1, is KAGVTQTPRYLIKTRGQQVTLSCSPISGHRSVSWYQQTPGQGLQFLFEYFSETQRNKGNFPGRFSGRQFSNSRSEMNVSTLELGDSALYLCASSLVASGGYNEQFFGPGTRLTVL.

Here the CDR3 DNA reads TGTGCCAGCAGTACGGGACTAGCGGGAGCAGGAGAGCAGTTCTTC. Protein product: CASSTGLAGAGEQFF. The rearrangement links TRBV6-5 to TRBJ2-1; TRBD2 matches at 14 bases. The CDR3 extends over 15 amino acids. The germline gives CDR1 MNHEY, CDR2 SVGAGI. V dropped 5 bases and J dropped 10; count of bases not matched to a gene: 7.